Shown below are 20 T cell receptor beta chains from a single sample sequenced in a study of cytomegalovirus exposure and HLA in healthy donors. In the PCR, 60 Vbeta and 13 Jbeta primers were used. Libraries were prepared by immunoSEQ multiplex PCR; TCRdb keeps only in-frame clonotypes and omits some of them. This sample's table reports fewer than 50,000 clones. The sequenced sample was PBMCs. These receptors came from a male donor in good health and CMV-seronegative.

The chain uses TRBV12-5 and TRBJ2-1; 9 bases are shared with TRBD1. Unmatched junction bases numbered 16, after V lost 6 bases and J lost 7 bases. CDR1 and CDR2 (germline): LGHNT, FRNRAP. The CDR3 extends over 17 amino acids. CDR3 amino acids: CASGPLKRSGTGNEQFF. Here the CDR3 DNA reads TGTGCTAGTGGCCCACTTAAAAGATCCGGGACAGGGAATGAGCAGTTCTTC.

V and J are TRBV5-1 and TRBJ2-1; D possibly corresponds to TRBD2 (5 bases). Trimming cost V 0 bases and J 0 bases, with 7 bases left between them. CDR1 SGHRS and CDR2 YFSETQ come from the germline V gene. The CDR3 is made up of 15 amino acids. The CDR3 nucleotides are TGCGCCAGCAGCTTGGATCGGGGCTCCTACAATGAGCAGTTCTTC. This codes for CASSLDRGSYNEQFF.

V usage is TRBV6-4 and J usage is TRBJ1-1, with D unclear. The V gene lost 4 bases and the J gene lost 1 base, with 10 bases spanning the gap. Looked up from germline, CDR1 is MRHNA and CDR2 is SNTAGT. The CDR3 has 14 residues. CDR3 nucleotides: TGTGCCAGCAGTGGGAACCCAGGGAACACTGAAGCTTTCTTT. Its translation is CASSGNPGNTEAFF.

This chain links TRBV7-9 with TRBJ2-7; TRBD2 aligns across 8 bases. The CDR3 covers 15 residues. The V gene's germline CDR1 is SEHNR and CDR2 FQNEAQ (reference sequence). Trimming took 5 bases from V and 3 from J; bases not matched to a gene: 9. This chain's CDR3 is CASSGPGGPHYEQYF. CDR3 sequence (DNA): TGTGCCAGCAGCGGCCCGGGGGGGCCTCACTACGAGCAGTACTTC.

V gene TRBV29-1 combines with J gene TRBJ2-2; possibly TRBD1 for D (6 bases). The CDR3 extends over 15 amino acids. Between the trimmed V and J ends, which lost 4 bases and 6 bases, there was a span of 18 bases. CDR1 is SQVTM and CDR2 is ANQGSEA in the germline V gene. This chain's CDR3 is CSVGRNRDGAGELFF. For the CDR3, the DNA is TGCAGCGTTGGCAGGAACAGGGACGGTGCCGGGGAGCTGTTTTTT.

The genes are TRBV2 and TRBJ1-5; weak D call: TRBD1 (5 bases). Trimming left V 6 bases short and J 0 bases short, with 15 bases between. Germline V lookup: CDR1 SNHLY, CDR2 FYNNEI. This CDR3 has 16 amino acids. CDR3 DNA: TGTGCCAGCAGCCGAAGGGCCGGGGGTAGCAATCAGCCCCAGCATTTT. Encoded protein: CASSRRAGGSNQPQHF.

The V call is TRBV7-8, the J call TRBJ1-5, with D perhaps TRBD1 (5 bases). The V and J ends lost 4 bases and 2 bases respectively, with 6 bases between them. The CDR3 has 13 residues. The germline CDR1 and CDR2 sequences are SGHVS and FQNEAQ. The CDR3 nucleotides read TGTGCCAGCAGCTCGGGGGGCAATCAGCCCCAGCATTTT. Protein: CASSSGGNQPQHF.

The genes are TRBV4-2 and TRBJ2-7; tentatively, D is TRBD2 (5 bases). V was cut by 3 bases and J by 0 bases, with 12 bases left in between. The CDR3 is 15 residues long. The germline V gene has CDR1 LGHNA and CDR2 YNFKEQ. CDR3 in amino acids: CASSQVAISSYEQYF. CDR3 DNA sequence: TGTGCCAGCAGCCAGGTAGCGATAAGCTCCTACGAGCAGTACTTC.

The rearrangement uses TRBV29-1 and TRBJ2-2; 7 bases agree with TRBD1. The V and J ends lost 6 bases and 2 bases, in that order; junction bases with no gene match: 6. CDR3 length equals 14 residues. Germline-derived CDR1 and CDR2 are SQVTM and ANQGSEA. DNA for the CDR3: TGCAGCGTCATTAGACAGGGTAACACCGGGGAGCTGTTTTTT. Residues: CSVIRQGNTGELFF.

This chain links TRBV10-3 with TRBJ1-5; D might be TRBD1 (5 bases). Per the germline V gene, CDR1 is ENHRY and CDR2 is SYGVKD. Trimming removed 3 bases at V and 11 bases at J, with 11 bases between. The CDR3 contains 12 residues. CDR3 DNA sequence: TGTGCCATCAGTGACGGGGCGGGAACCCAGCATTTT. Amino acid sequence: CAISDGAGTQHF.

As concerns this clone: The same CDR3 arises from other DNA sequences in this sample as well. The genes are TRBV2 and TRBJ1-5; 11 bases agree with TRBD1. CDR1 and CDR2 (germline): SNHLY, FYNNEI. Trimming took 8 bases from V and 7 from J; bases not matched to a gene: 10. CDR3 length: 15 amino acids. The CDR3 here is CASGPGTGGSQPQHF. In DNA, the CDR3 is TGTGCCAGCGGCCCCGGGACAGGGGGGAGCCAGCCCCAGCATTTT.

The rearrangement uses TRBV5-1 and TRBJ2-1; perhaps TRBD2 as D (5 bases). The CDR3 extends over 14 amino acids. Germline assignment: CDR1 SGHRS and CDR2 YFSETQ. Trimming removed 0 bases from V and 8 bases from J, with 12 bases in between. For the CDR3, the DNA is TGCGCCAGCAGCTTGGGTGGGAGTCGTGATGAGCAGTTCTTC. Translated: CASSLGGSRDEQFF.

The gene calls are TRBV6-5 and TRBJ1-5; 10 bases agree with TRBD1. CDR3 length: 14 residues. Trimming removed 5 bases from V and 6 bases from J; junction bases left unmatched: 4. Germline V lookup: CDR1 MNHEY, CDR2 SVGAGI. The CDR3, as DNA: TGTGCCAGCAGTAGGGACAGGGGCGGTCAGCCCCAGCATTTT. Translated, it gives CASSRDRGGQPQHF.

The V call is TRBV19, the J call TRBJ1-5; unclear D gene. V was clipped by 3 bases and J by 6 bases, with 9 bases between them. The germline CDR1 and CDR2 sequences are LNHDA and SQIVND (reference sequence). The CDR3 is 13 amino acids. The CDR3 coding sequence is TGTGCCAGTAGTATTTTAGCCGCTCAGCCCCAGCATTTT. Translated: CASSILAAQPQHF.

The rearrangement joins TRBV18 to TRBJ2-1; D may be TRBD2 (5 bases). The CDR3 sequence is 17 residues long. Germline values: CDR1 KGHSH, CDR2 LQKENI. V dropped 4 bases and J dropped 0 bases, with 16 bases sitting between them. CDR3 residues: CASSQFKGGSSYNEQFF. CDR3 nucleotides: TGTGCCAGCTCACAATTCAAGGGTGGGAGCTCCTACAATGAGCAGTTCTTC.

The chain uses TRBV7-9 and TRBJ1-2; 8 nucleotides line up with TRBD1. The CDR3 contains 13 residues. The V and J ends lost 7 bases and 7 bases, in that order; junction bases with no gene match: 8. Looked up from germline, CDR1 is SEHNR and CDR2 is FQNEAQ (reference sequence). The CDR3 DNA reads TGTGCCAGCACCATGGACAGGGTCGGTGGCTACACCTTC. The encoded protein is CASTMDRVGGYTF. Looking up the rest from reference TRBV7-9 and TRBJ1-2 gives the full variable domain: DTGVSQNPRHKITKRGQNVTFRCDPISEHNRLYWYRQTLGQGPEFLTYFQNEAQLEKSRLLSDRFSAERPKGSFSTLEIQRTEQGDSAMYLCASTMDRVGGYTFGSGTRLTVV.

V usage is TRBV27 and J usage is TRBJ1-2; perhaps TRBD1 as D (5 bases). The CDR3 spans 15 residues. Germline values: CDR1 MNHEY, CDR2 SMNVEV (reference sequence). The V and J ends lost 0 bases and 2 bases respectively, with 10 bases between them. CDR3 coding DNA: TGTGCCAGCAGTTTATCAAGGGGCGGAAACTATGGCTACACCTTC. Its translation: CASSLSRGGNYGYTF.

V gene TRBV11-2 combines with J gene TRBJ2-7, with TRBD2 matching 13 bases. CDR1 is SGHAT and CDR2 is FQNNGV in the germline V gene. Trimming removed 5 bases from V and 3 bases from J; junction bases left unmatched: 13. The CDR3 covers 18 residues. DNA for the CDR3: TGTGCCAGCAGCCGCCTGACTAGCGGGAGGAGAAAAGGCTACGAGCAGTACTTC. It specifies CASSRLTSGRRKGYEQYF.

The chain links TRBV5-4 to TRBJ2-2; 9 bases agree with TRBD1. Germline V CDR1 and CDR2: SGHNT, YYREEE (reference sequence). The V gene end was trimmed by 4 bases and the J gene end by 1 base; junction bases not matched to a gene: 5. The length of the CDR3 is 16 residues. CDR3 region: CASSPTGGLNTGELFF. The CDR3 DNA reads as TGTGCCAGCAGCCCGACAGGGGGACTGAACACCGGGGAGCTGTTTTTT.

This chain links TRBV14 with TRBJ1-3; TRBD1 matches 9 bases. V shed 1 base, J shed 4 bases, and the junction held 5 bases outside the gene matches. CDR1 is SGHDN, CDR2 FVKESK, per germline. This CDR3 region has 16 residues. CDR3 in amino acids: CASSQVEDRGGNTIYF. The CDR3 DNA sequence: TGTGCCAGCAGCCAAGTGGAGGACAGGGGCGGAAACACCATATATTTT.